The present entry profiles one TCR beta chain with its context. Its antigen remains unknown. This sample is part of a study of cytomegalovirus exposure and HLA in healthy donors. Study findings and constraints: Equally common other TCR beta chains were less clonally expanded than HLA-associated ones, a later analysis found.

The CDR3 has 18 residues. V shed 4 bases, J shed 2 bases, and the junction held 7 bases outside the gene matches. Germline assignment: CDR1 LGHNA and CDR2 YNFKEQ. Both 60 Vbeta primers and 13 Jbeta primers went into the PCR. Method: immunoSEQ multiplex PCR; TCRdb's copy keeps in-frame clones and lacks some. The sample lists around 250,000 clones; 92% were seen once. The sequence came from a girl aged 2-10 years in good health and CMV-seronegative. Sequenced: PBMCs. The rearrangement links TRBV4-2 to TRBJ2-3; TRBD2 aligns across 15 bases. In DNA form, the CDR3 reads TGTGCCAGCAGCCGAGGGACTAGCGGGGGGCCTTCCACAGATACGCAGTATTTT. The encoded protein is CASSRGTSGGPSTDTQYF.